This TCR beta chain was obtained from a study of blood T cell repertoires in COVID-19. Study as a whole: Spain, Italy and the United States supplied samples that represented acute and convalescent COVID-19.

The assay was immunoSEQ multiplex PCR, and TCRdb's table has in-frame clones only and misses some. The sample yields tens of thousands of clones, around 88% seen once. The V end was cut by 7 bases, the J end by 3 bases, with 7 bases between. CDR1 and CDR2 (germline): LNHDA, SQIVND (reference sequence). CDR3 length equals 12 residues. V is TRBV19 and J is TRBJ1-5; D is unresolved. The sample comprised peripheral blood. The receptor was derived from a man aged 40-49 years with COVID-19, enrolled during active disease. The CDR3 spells CASTANNQPQHF. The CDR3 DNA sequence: TGTGCCAGTACCGCGAACAATCAGCCCCAGCATTTT.